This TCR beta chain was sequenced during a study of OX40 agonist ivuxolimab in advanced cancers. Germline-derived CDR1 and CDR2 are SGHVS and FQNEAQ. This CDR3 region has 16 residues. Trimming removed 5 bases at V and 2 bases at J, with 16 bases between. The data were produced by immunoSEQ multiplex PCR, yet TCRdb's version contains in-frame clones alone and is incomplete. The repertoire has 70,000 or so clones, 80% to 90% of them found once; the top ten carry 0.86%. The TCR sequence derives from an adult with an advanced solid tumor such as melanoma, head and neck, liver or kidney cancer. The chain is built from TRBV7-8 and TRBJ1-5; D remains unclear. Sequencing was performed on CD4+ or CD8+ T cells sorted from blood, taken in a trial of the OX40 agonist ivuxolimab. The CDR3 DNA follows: TGTGCCAGCAGCGAGAAAAGGGCGTCCGGCAATCAGCCCCAGCATTTT. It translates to CASSEKRASGNQPQHF.